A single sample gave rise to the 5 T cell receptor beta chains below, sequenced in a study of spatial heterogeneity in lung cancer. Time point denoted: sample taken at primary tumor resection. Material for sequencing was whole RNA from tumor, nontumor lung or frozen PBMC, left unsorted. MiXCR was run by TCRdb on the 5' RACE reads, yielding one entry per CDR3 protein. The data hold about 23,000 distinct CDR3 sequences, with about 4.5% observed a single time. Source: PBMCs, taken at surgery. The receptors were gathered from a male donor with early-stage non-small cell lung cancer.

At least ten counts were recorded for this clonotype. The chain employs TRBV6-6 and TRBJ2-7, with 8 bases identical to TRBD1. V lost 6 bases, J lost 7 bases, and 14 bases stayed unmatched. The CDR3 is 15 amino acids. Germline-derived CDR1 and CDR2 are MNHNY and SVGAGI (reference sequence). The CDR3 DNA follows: TGTGCCAGCAGACGCCCCGACAGGGGCGGACGGGAGCAGTACTTC. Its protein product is CASRRPDRGGREQYF.

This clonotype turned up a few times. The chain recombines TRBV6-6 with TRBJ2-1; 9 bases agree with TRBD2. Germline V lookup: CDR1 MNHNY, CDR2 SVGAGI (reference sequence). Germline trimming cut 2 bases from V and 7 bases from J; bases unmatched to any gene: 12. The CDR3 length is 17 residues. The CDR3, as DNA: TGTGCCAGCAGTTACGGTCCCCGTAGCGGGGGAAGTAATGAGCAGTTCTTC. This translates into CASSYGPRSGGSNEQFF.

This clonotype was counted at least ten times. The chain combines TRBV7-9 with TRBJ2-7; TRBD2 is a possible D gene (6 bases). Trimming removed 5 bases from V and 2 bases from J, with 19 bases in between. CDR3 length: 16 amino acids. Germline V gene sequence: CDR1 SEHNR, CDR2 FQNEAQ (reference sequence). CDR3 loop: CASSPPLGGATYEQYF. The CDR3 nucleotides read TGTGCCAGCAGCCCTCCGCTAGGCGGGGCAACCTACGAGCAGTACTTC.

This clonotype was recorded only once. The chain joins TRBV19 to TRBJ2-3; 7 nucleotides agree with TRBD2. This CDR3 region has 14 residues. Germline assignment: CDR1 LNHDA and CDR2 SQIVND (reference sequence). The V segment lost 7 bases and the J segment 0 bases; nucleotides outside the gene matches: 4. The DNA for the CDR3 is TGTGCCAGTATCGATAGCGGGAGCACAGATACGCAGTATTTT. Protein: CASIDSGSTDTQYF.

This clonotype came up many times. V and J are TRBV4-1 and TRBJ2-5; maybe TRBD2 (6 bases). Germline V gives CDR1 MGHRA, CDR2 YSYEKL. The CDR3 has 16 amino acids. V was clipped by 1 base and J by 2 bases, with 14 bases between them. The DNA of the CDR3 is TGCGCCAGCAGCCAAGGGGCCGGGACTTCACAAGAGACCCAGTACTTC. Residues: CASSQGAGTSQETQYF.